The sequence of this T cell receptor (beta chain) was determined in a study of cytomegalovirus exposure and HLA in healthy donors. There are a few counts of this clone. PCR primers comprised 60 Vbeta and 13 Jbeta primers. Here immunoSEQ multiplex PCR was the method, and the copy in TCRdb shows in-frame clones only, minus some. This sample carries 82,000 or so clones, around 10% of them seen once, and the ten largest clones take around 25%. Germline V gene data show CDR1 as MRHNA and CDR2 as SNTAGT. V gave up 0 bases and J gave up 4 bases; unmatched junction bases: 7. The CDR3 length is 16 residues. The V and J genes are TRBV6-4 and TRBJ1-1; 8 bases map to TRBD1. Sequencing was done on a sample of PBMCs. This TCR derives from a man in his 60s in good health and CMV-seropositive. The CDR3 here is CASSDSTGQGSTEAFF. CDR3 bases: TGTGCCAGCAGTGACTCGACCGGACAGGGAAGCACTGAAGCTTTCTTT.